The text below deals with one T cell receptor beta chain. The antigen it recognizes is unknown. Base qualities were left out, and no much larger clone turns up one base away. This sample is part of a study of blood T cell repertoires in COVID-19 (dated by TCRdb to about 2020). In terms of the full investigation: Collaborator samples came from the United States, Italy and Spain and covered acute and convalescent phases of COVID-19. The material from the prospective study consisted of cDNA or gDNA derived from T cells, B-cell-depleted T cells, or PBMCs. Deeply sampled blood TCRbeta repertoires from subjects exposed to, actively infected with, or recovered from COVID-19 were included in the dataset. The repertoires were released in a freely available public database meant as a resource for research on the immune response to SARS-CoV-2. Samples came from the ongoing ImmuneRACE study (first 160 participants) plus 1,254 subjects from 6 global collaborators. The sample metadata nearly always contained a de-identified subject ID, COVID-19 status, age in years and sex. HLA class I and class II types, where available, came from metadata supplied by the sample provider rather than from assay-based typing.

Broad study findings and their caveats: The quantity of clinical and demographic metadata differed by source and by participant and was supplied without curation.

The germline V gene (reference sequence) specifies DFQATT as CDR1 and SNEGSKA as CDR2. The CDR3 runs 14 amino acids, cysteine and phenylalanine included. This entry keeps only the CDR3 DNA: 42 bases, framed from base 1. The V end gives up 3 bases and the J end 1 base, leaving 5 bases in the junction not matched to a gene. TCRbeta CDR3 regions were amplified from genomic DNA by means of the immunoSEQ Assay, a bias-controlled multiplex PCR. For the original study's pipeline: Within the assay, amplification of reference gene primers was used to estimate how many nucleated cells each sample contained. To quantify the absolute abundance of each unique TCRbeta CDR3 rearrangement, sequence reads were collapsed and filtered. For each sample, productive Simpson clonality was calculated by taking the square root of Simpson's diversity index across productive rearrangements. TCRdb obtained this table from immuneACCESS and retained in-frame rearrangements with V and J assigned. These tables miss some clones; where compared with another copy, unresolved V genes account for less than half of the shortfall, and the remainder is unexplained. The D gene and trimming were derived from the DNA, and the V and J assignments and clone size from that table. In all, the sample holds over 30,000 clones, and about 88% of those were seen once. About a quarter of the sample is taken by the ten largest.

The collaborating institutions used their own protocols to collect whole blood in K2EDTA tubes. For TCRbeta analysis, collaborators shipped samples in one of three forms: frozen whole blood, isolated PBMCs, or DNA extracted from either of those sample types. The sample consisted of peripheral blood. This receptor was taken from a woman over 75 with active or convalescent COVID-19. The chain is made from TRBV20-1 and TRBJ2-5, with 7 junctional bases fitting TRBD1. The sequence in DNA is TGCAGTGCTAGTTGGACAGGCCTCCAAGAGACCCAGTACTTC. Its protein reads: CSASWTGLQETQYF.